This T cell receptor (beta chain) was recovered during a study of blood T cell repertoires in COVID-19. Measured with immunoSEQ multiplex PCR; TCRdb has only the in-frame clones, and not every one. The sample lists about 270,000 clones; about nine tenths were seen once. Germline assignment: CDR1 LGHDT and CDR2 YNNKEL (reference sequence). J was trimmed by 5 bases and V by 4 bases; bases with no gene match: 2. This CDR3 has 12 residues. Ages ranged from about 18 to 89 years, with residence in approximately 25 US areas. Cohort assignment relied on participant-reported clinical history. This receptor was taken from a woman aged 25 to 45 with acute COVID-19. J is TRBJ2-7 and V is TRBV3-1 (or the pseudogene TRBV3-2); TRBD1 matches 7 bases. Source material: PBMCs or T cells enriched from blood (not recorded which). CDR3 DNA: TGTGCCAGCAGCCCCGACAGGGACGAGCAGTACTTC. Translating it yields CASSPDRDEQYF.